These T cell receptor beta chains were read from a single sample in a study of circulating and synovial CD4+ cells in juvenile arthritis. Data came from immunoSEQ multiplex PCR; TCRdb stores just in-frame clones and leaves some out. Here the sample spans roughly 33,000 clones, roughly 95% being singletons. Input material: CD4+ T cells from blood. These receptors were obtained from a human donor with juvenile idiopathic arthritis. Each CDR3 is given with its conserved first and last residue. Each record gives: V gene, CDR3 protein.

V: TRBV6-1; CDR3: CASSETGGWNQYF
V: TRBV9; CDR3: CASSVAGGDQPQHF
V: TRBV6-5; CDR3: CASSTDSNSPLHF
V: TRBV6-6; CDR3: CASSYWGREGNTIYF
V: TRBV5-6; CDR3: CASSLGDRVTLGYTF
V: TRBV5-4; CDR3: CASSSMGTDTQYF
V: TRBV19; CDR3: CASMGPLDNEQFF
V: TRBV7-2; CDR3: CASSLASAGVNEQFF
V: TRBV9; CDR3: CASSVVGSGRNEQYF
V: TRBV30; CDR3: CAWSTGSSGNTIYF
V: TRBV5-4; CDR3: CASSRQGRDGYTF
V: TRBV7-2; CDR3: CASSLASSAEAFF
V: TRBV7-8; CDR3: CASSLSTVLSNQPQHF
V: TRBV6-1; CDR3: CASSEGAPRPSTDTQYF
V: TRBV6-1; CDR3: CASSEAGQPQHF
V: TRBV10-3; CDR3: CAISGRALAQGEQYF
V: TRBV7-3; CDR3: CASSLMGGTTEAFF
V: TRBV6-5; CDR3: CASTSPGGETQYF
V: TRBV4-3; CDR3: CASSVRDTGELFF
V: TRBV6-6; CDR3: CASKGEAGSPLHF
V: TRBV6-5; CDR3: CAGPRKGLCSPLHF
V: TRBV14; CDR3: CASSRGFIAGGNPTEQYF
V: TRBV6-1; CDR3: CASTPLAHSYEQYF
V: TRBV9; CDR3: CASSVDTGSYGYTF
V: TRBV7-2; CDR3: CASSLDSFNTIYF
V: TRBV19; CDR3: CATGGQGRNEQYF
V: TRBV4-3; CDR3: CASSQVLGARTGNTIYF
V: TRBV9; CDR3: CASSAGDREQETQYF
V: TRBV5-1; CDR3: CASGQDRATAF
V: TRBV11-2; CDR3: CASSSQGRHGELFF
V: TRBV5-6; CDR3: CASSRTGTGSEKLFF
V: TRBV5-1; CDR3: CASSFGTVQETQYF
V: TRBV4-2; CDR3: CASRYTRDSANYGYTF
V: TRBV7-9; CDR3: CASSYDTGSGELFF
V: TRBV27; CDR3: CASSFRDRGAEQYF
V: TRBV4-3; CDR3: CASSQGRTGSTKNIQYF
V: TRBV15; CDR3: CATSRDVGGTEAFF
V: TRBV15; CDR3: CATSRDDPGLNTEAFF
V: TRBV9; CDR3: CASSVAPESGYEQYF
V: TRBV4-3; CDR3: CASSQVRGGYTF
V: TRBV6-1; CDR3: CASSDSDRGGNQPQHF
V: TRBV6-6; CDR3: CASRGQTYEQYF
V: TRBV13; CDR3: CASSSRDRGAGAFF
V: TRBV4-3; CDR3: CASSPWLGGAEKLFF
V: TRBV6-5; CDR3: CASSPSGQGTYEQYF
V: TRBV9; CDR3: CASSVTTGGTDTQYF
V: TRBV27; CDR3: CASSFSTGGPGEEFF
V: TRBV9; CDR3: CARTRAASGRTYEQYF
V: TRBV10-2; CDR3: CASSESTGAEQYF
V: TRBV7-2; CDR3: CASSPLRYSTNTGELFF
V: TRBV9; CDR3: CASSVAGQSYNEQFF
V: TRBV5-4; CDR3: CASSGGDFFSYNEQFF
V: TRBV5-4; CDR3: CASSLGLSGNTIYF
V: TRBV4-3; CDR3: CASSDRDRNNSPLHF
V: TRBV15; CDR3: CATSTVYGYTF